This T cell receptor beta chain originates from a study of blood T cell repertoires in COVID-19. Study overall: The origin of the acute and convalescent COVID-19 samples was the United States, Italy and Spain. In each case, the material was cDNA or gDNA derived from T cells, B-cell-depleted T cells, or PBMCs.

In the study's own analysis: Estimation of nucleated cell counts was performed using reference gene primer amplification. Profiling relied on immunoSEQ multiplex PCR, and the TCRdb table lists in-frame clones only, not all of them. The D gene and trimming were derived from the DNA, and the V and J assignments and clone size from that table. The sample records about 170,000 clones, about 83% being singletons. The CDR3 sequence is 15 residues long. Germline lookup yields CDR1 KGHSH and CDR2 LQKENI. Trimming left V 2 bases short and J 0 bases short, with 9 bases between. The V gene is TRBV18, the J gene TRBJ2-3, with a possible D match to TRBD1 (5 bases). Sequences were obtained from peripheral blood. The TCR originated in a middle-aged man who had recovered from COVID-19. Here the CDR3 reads CASSPNKGSTDTQYF. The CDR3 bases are TGTGCCAGCTCACCAAACAAGGGGAGCACAGATACGCAGTATTTT.